The TCR beta chain described here comes from a study of cytomegalovirus exposure and HLA in healthy donors. The protocol was immunoSEQ multiplex PCR, while the TCRdb copy is restricted to in-frame clones and leaves out a portion. The table lists about 140,000 clones, approximately 82% of them singletons. V lost 3 bases and J 8 bases, leaving 14 bases between the germline ends. Germline assignment: CDR1 KGHSH and CDR2 LQKENI. The length of the CDR3 is 15 residues. This TCR was sampled from a man aged 25-40 years in good health and CMV-seropositive. This sequence joins TRBV18 and TRBJ1-6; D possibly corresponds to TRBD1 (5 bases). Sequenced: PBMCs. The DNA for the CDR3 is TGTGCCAGCTCACCCTTACAGGCGCCCGATTCACCCCTCCACTTT. Protein sequence: CASSPLQAPDSPLHF. Based on the CDR3 plus reference TRBV18 and TRBJ1-6, the full variable domain is NAGVMQNPRHLVRRRGQEARLRCSPMKGHSHVYWYRQLPEEGLKFMVYLQKENIIDESGMPKERFSAEFPKEGPSILRIQQVVRGDSAAYFCASSPLQAPDSPLHFGNGTRLTVT.